These 27 T cell receptor beta chains were sequenced from one sample in a study of kidney transplant recipient with SARS-CoV-2 infection. TCRdb reprocessed the reads via MiXCR and lists one record per CDR3 protein. The sample has approximately 240,000 distinct CDR3 sequences, around 28% seen once; the top ten hold less than 8.5%. The sequencing used a blood sample, collected at baseline and on day 111 from a kidney transplant recipient. The origin of the receptors is a male patient between 25 and 40 years old who had COVID-19 and was a kidney transplant recipient. Some T cells may arise from the graft donor.

As to this clonotype: A much larger clone is a single base away; this may be a read error. The rearrangement uses TRBV6-6 and TRBJ1-1; no clear D gene. The germline V gene encodes CDR1 MNHNY and CDR2 SVGAGI (reference sequence). This CDR3 has 12 residues. Trimming took off 6 bases at V and 1 base at J, with 6 bases between the two ends. The CDR3 region is CASRSANTEAFF. CDR3 sequence (DNA): TGTGCCAGCAGATCAGCGAACACTGAAGCTTTCTTT.

Notes on this clonotype: As the CDR3 is not closed by the conserved phenylalanine or tryptophan, this likely results from a read error. It is unclear where the CDR3 begins or ends on the DNA, so no DNA is shown, and the CDR3 is as TCRdb lists it. V is TRBV6-1 and J is TRBJ1-2. CDR1 is MNHNS and CDR2 is SASEGT in the germline V gene. The CDR3 spans 17 residues, counting both ends. This CDR3 reads CASSPGHSMRKTYGYTL.

The chain employs TRBV5-1 and TRBJ2-1, with TRBD2 matching over 14 bases. CDR1 SGHRS and CDR2 YFSETQ come from the germline V gene. Trimming took 4 bases from V and 8 from J; bases not matched to a gene: 14. The CDR3 consists of 18 residues. The CDR3 sequence is CASSPLGTSGSYGDEQFF. In nucleotides, the CDR3 is TGCGCCAGCAGCCCTCTCGGGACTAGCGGGAGTTACGGGGATGAGCAGTTCTTC.

The chain links TRBV7-6 to TRBJ1-2; D unresolved. Per germline, CDR1 SGHVS and CDR2 FNYEAQ. The CDR3 spans 17 residues. Trimming cost V 5 bases and J 4 bases, with 23 bases left between them. For the CDR3, the DNA is TGTGCCAGCAGCGAGAAGATTGAATCTCGAAAGACCTATGGCTACACCTTC. Translating gives CASSEKIESRKTYGYTF.

This clonotype was seen many times. The V and J genes are TRBV12-3 or TRBV12-4 and TRBJ1-2, with D unresolved. Trimming removed 6 bases from V and 6 bases from J, with 14 bases in between. The CDR3 runs 13 residues. The CDR3 sequence: CASSEPRSDGYTF. CDR3 DNA sequence: TGTGCCAGCAGCGAACCCCGGTCTGATGGCTACACCTTC.

Worth noting for this clonotype: This could be a read error, since a much larger clone is one nucleotide away. In DNA form, the CDR3 reads TGTGCCAGCAGTCCGGCGGCCTCACACGGAGAGACCTATGGCTACACCTTC. This codes for CASSPAASHGETYGYTF. The V gene is TRBV6-4, the J gene TRBJ1-2; no reliable D call. V lost 5 bases and J lost 4, with 23 bases in between. This CDR3 has 17 amino acids. Germline V gene lookup returns CDR1 MRHNA and CDR2 SNTAGT.

This clonotype was found many times. The chain couples TRBV3-1 to TRBJ1-6; no clear D gene. Trimming cost V 5 bases and J 5 bases, with 25 bases left between them. In germline, CDR1 is LGHDT, CDR2 YNNKEL (reference sequence). This CDR3 spans 19 amino acids. The CDR3 sequence: CASSRLFSHFIHHNSPLHF. The CDR3 DNA reads TGTGCCAGCAGCAGGCTCTTCTCCCATTTCATACATCATAATTCACCCCTCCACTTT. The full variable domain, rest sourced from reference TRBV3-1 and TRBJ1-6, is DTAVSQTPKYLVTQMGNDKSIKCEQNLGHDTMYWYKQDSKKFLKIMFSYNNKELIINETVPNRFSPKSPDKAHLNLHINSLELGDSAVYFCASSRLFSHFIHHNSPLHFGNGTRLTVT.

This clonotype was observed a handful of times. The V call is TRBV7-2, the J call TRBJ2-5, with D possibly being TRBD2 (6 bases). The CDR3 sequence is 13 residues long. Trimming stripped 4 bases from V and 3 bases from J, with 9 bases between. CDR1 and CDR2 from the germline V gene are SGHTA and FQGNSA. Written as DNA, the CDR3 is TGTGCCAGCAGCTGGGGGGAGGAAGAGACCCAGTACTTC. Translated, it gives CASSWGEEETQYF.

Regarding this clonotype: This may be a read error, as it is one base from a much larger clone. The chain combines TRBV5-1 with TRBJ2-2; D assignment may be TRBD1 or TRBD2 (5 bases each). Germline CDR1 reads SGHRS; CDR2 reads YFSETQ. The CDR3 length is 16 residues. V shed 7 bases and J shed 3 bases, with 19 bases lying between them. This CDR3 is CASGIRGRTDTGELFF. The CDR3 region has the DNA TGCGCCAGCGGCATAAGGGGACGTACAGACACCGGGGAGCTGTTTTTT.

Details on this clonotype: A much larger clone sits a single nucleotide away, making a read error possible. The chain links TRBV6-5 to TRBJ1-2, with D possibly matching TRBD1 (5 bases). Per the germline V gene, CDR1 is MNHEY and CDR2 is SVGAGI. The CDR3 is made up of 13 amino acids. The chain's CDR3 is CASSELWDYGHTF. CDR3 nucleotides: TGTGCCAGCAGTGAACTTTGGGACTATGGCCACACCTTC.

Only a few counts were recorded for this clonotype. The V call is TRBV12-3 or TRBV12-4, the J call TRBJ2-3; TRBD1 is a possible D gene (5 bases). V gave up 7 bases and J gave up 2 bases, with 10 bases separating them. There are 13 residues in the CDR3. CDR3 sequence (DNA): TGTGCCAGCACAAAAGGGGACACAGATACGCAGTATTTT. Its translation is CASTKGDTDTQYF.

This clonotype has ten or more counts. The CDR3 region is CASSHAGANVLTF. The CDR3 DNA follows: TGTGCCAGCAGCCATGCGGGGGCCAACGTCCTGACTTTC. The chain couples TRBV11-3 to TRBJ2-6; no clear D gene. The CDR3 runs 13 residues. V lost 5 bases and J 4 bases, leaving 6 bases between the germline ends. The germline V gene has CDR1 SGHNT and CDR2 YENEEA. Full variable domain (missing parts from reference TRBV11-3 and TRBJ2-6): EAGVVQSPRYKIIEKKQPVAFWCNPISGHNTLYWYLQNLGQGPELLIRYENEEAVDDSQLPKDRFSAERLKGVDSTLKIQPAELGDSAVYLCASSHAGANVLTFGAGSRLTVL.

This clonotype has ten or more counts. The rearrangement uses TRBV6-2 or TRBV6-3 and TRBJ1-5; D ambiguous. Trimming took 5 bases from V and 3 from J, leaving 8 bases between them. CDR1 is MNHEY and CDR2 is SVGEGT in the germline V gene. This CDR3 contains 13 residues. CDR3 nucleotide sequence: TGTGCCAGCAGTGACGGTGCCAATCAGCCCCAGCATTTT. This encodes CASSDGANQPQHF.

For this clonotype: It may be a read error: a sequence one base away is much more abundant. The chain uses TRBV5-4 and TRBJ1-2, with D unresolved. The V end was cut by 3 bases, the J end by 4 bases, with 25 bases between. The CDR3 contains 18 residues. Per germline, CDR1 SGHNT and CDR2 YYREEE (reference sequence). CDR3 DNA sequence: TGTGCCAGCAGCTCCCCCACCACATTGACGGCAGCTAGCTATGGCTACACCTTC. As protein: CASSSPTTLTAASYGYTF.

The chain employs TRBV7-2 and TRBJ2-5, with 14 bases that match TRBD2. Germline V gene sequence: CDR1 SGHTA, CDR2 FQGNSA. Trimming took 4 bases from V and 7 from J; bases not matched to a gene: 14. The CDR3 is 18 amino acids. The CDR3 loop reads CASSSGGSGLAGVWTQYF. The CDR3 nucleotides are TGTGCCAGCAGCTCCGGGGGGTCGGGACTAGCGGGAGTATGGACCCAGTACTTC.

There are many counts of this clonotype. The chain has TRBV28 and TRBJ1-5, with unresolved D. CDR1 and CDR2 (germline): MDHEN, SYDVKM. The CDR3 spans 17 residues. Trimming removed 6 bases at V and 0 bases at J, with 18 bases between. DNA of the CDR3: TGTGCCAGCAGCTCTTCGCCAGGAGAAATTAGCAATCAGCCCCAGCATTTT. It codes for CASSSSPGEISNQPQHF.

At least ten counts were recorded for this clonotype. This sequence joins TRBV30 and TRBJ1-2; 7 nucleotides line up with TRBD1. This CDR3 spans 14 amino acids. With 2 bases clipped from V and 1 base from J, the junction kept 4 bases outside the gene matches. CDR1 and CDR2 (germline): GTSNPN, SVGIG (reference sequence). The CDR3 spells CAWSTTGCNYGYTF. The DNA of the CDR3 is TGTGCCTGGAGTACGACAGGGTGTAACTATGGCTACACCTTC.

This clonotype has more than one count but fewer than ten. This chain joins TRBV16 and TRBJ1-2; no reliable D call. Trimming stripped 5 bases from V and 4 bases from J, with 23 bases between. This CDR3 contains 17 residues. Germline loops: CDR1 KGHSY, CDR2 FQNENV. CDR3 in amino acids: CASSCITVVRKTYGYTF. Written as DNA, the CDR3 is TGTGCCAGCAGCTGTATAACGGTCGTTAGAAAGACCTATGGCTACACCTTC.

Regarding this clonotype: At one end, the junction sequence differs from germline, possibly due to a read error. V and J are TRBV5-1 and TRBJ2-3, with D possibly called TRBD1 or TRBD2 (5 bases each). CDR3 length: 13 amino acids. CDR1 and CDR2 from the germline V gene are SGHRS and YFSETQ. CDR3 protein: CASSRQGEDAQYF. In DNA, the CDR3 is TGCGCCAGCAGTAGGCAGGGAGAAGATGCGCAGTATTTT.

This clonotype was detected only once. A much bigger clone sits one base away, suggesting this may be a read error. The CDR3 end shows no conserved phenylalanine or tryptophan, and so a read error is likely. The chain recombines TRBV12-3 or TRBV12-4 with TRBJ2-3; D is perhaps TRBD2 (5 bases). Trimming left V 5 bases short and J 6 bases short, with 12 bases between. This CDR3 is 13 amino acids long. The CDR3 spells CASSPRSGDTQYL. CDR3 bases: TGTGCCAGCAGTCCCCGGTCGGGGGATACGCAGTATCTT.

This clonotype was counted at least ten times. CDR3 coding DNA: TGTGCCAGCAGTTACTCACCCGCCTATGGCTACACCTTC. It is translated as CASSYSPAYGYTF. The chain uses TRBV6-2 or TRBV6-3 and TRBJ1-2; D gene unclear. Trimming cost V 0 bases and J 4 bases, with 6 bases left between them. Germline V gene lookup returns CDR1 MNHEY and CDR2 SVGEGT. The CDR3 runs to 13 residues.

On this clonotype: A clone one base away is much larger, so this may be a read error. The chain uses TRBV30 and TRBJ1-6; TRBD1 matches at 8 bases. Germline trimming cut 8 bases from V and 8 bases from J; bases unmatched to any gene: 8. This CDR3 has 13 amino acids. Per germline, CDR1 GTSNPN and CDR2 SVGIG (reference sequence). The CDR3 coding sequence is TGTGCCGACATGAGACAGGGGTATTCACCCCTCCACTTT. Amino acid sequence: CADMRQGYSPLHF. Full variable domain (rest looked up from reference TRBV30 and TRBJ1-6): SQTIHQWPATLVQPVGSPLSLECTVEGTSNPNLYWYRQAAGRGLQLLFYSVGIGQISSEVPQNLSASRPQDRQFILSSKKLLLSDSGFYLCADMRQGYSPLHFGNGTRLTVT.

The table lists this clonotype with many counts. The chain is built from TRBV27 and TRBJ2-1; no clear D. The CDR3 has 12 residues. Trimming pared 6 bases from V and 12 bases from J, leaving 15 bases between. Germline CDR1 MNHEY, CDR2 SMNVEV (reference sequence). CDR3 region: CASSPQGRSQFF. CDR3 DNA sequence: TGTGCCAGCAGCCCCCAAGGCAGATCGCAGTTCTTC.

This clonotype was seen repeatedly, ten times or more. The V and J genes are TRBV19 and TRBJ1-5; 7 bases map to TRBD1. This CDR3 has 19 residues. Trimming cost V 1 base and J 2 bases; bases outside gene matches: 14. Germline CDR1 is LNHDA and CDR2 is SQIVND (reference sequence). CDR3 sequence: CASSIARTGLLVGNQPQHF. CDR3 DNA sequence: TGTGCCAGTAGTATAGCGAGGACAGGCCTCCTTGTAGGCAATCAGCCCCAGCATTTT.

A remark on this clonotype: A much larger clone sits a single nucleotide away, making a read error possible. The chain has TRBV12-3 or TRBV12-4 and TRBJ2-3; 7 bases line up with TRBD2. This CDR3 has 17 amino acids. J lost 1 base, V lost 6 bases, and 13 bases had no gene match. CDR3 region: CASSVPPKAGRTDTQYF. CDR3 DNA: TGTGCCAGCAGCGTCCCCCCTAAAGCGGGGCGCACAGATACGCAGTATTTT.

This clonotype showed up many times. The chain couples TRBV9 to TRBJ2-7, with D possibly matching TRBD1 (7 bases). Germline V gives CDR1 SGDLS, CDR2 YYNGEE. The CDR3 length is 16 residues. The germline V and J ends were trimmed by 3 bases and 0 bases, with 16 bases remaining between them. CDR3 in DNA: TGTGCCAGCAGCGCCCTGGGGGGACAGTTCTCCTACGAGCAGTACTTC. The encoded protein is CASSALGGQFSYEQYF.

This clonotype turned up a few times. At one boundary the junction diverges from the germline segment, which might be a read error. The chain combines TRBV7-6 with TRBJ1-2; no clear D gene. Germline loops: CDR1 SGHVS, CDR2 FNYEAQ. This CDR3 has 17 residues. CDR3 in amino acids: CASSEGLESRKTYGHTF. The CDR3 nucleotides read TGTGCCAGCAGCGAGGGCCTTGAATCTCGAAAGACCTATGGCCACACCTTC.